Sequencing of this T cell receptor beta chain was carried out in a study of human T cells and chemical hapten exposure. TCRdb called the RACE reads again in MiXCR, with one record for every CDR3 protein. The top ten clones hold about 2.3% of a sample with some 180,000 distinct CDR3 sequences, 24% of them seen once. Time point here: patch test 3, about 24 weeks after DPC sensitization. Specified treatment: therapeutic diphenylcyclopropenone sensitization with weekly scalp DPC. Study findings and constraints: Alopecia in all donors means immunity may differ from healthy individuals.

As concerns this clonotype: The antigen is undetermined.

Germline assignment: CDR1 MNHEY and CDR2 SMNVEV (reference sequence). The CDR3 has 17 residues. V lost 5 bases and J lost 3; bases outside the gene matches: 9. This sequence originates from a woman aged 40 to 50 with alopecia areata. Some clones in this sample may be carry-over from other donors' samples. Sequencing was performed on whole blood, taken in connection with sensitization to the hapten diphenylcyclopropenone (DPC). The V and J genes are TRBV27 and TRBJ2-2; 10 bases match TRBD2. In nucleotides, the CDR3 is TGTGCCAGCAGTGCCTTGACTAGCGGGCCCCACACCGGGGAGCTGTTTTTT. It codes for CASSALTSGPHTGELFF.